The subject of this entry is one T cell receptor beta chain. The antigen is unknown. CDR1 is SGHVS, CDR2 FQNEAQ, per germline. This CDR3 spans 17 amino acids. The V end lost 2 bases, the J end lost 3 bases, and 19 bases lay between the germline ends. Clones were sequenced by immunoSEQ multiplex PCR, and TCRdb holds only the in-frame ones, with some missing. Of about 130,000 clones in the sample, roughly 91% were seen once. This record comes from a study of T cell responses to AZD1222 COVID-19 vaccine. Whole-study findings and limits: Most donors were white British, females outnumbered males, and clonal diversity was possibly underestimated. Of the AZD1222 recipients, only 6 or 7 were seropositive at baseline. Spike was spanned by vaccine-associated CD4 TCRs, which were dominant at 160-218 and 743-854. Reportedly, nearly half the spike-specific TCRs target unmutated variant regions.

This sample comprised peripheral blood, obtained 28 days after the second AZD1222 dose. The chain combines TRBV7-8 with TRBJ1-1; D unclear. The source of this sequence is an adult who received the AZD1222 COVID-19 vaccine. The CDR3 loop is CASSLRGFRSEDTEAFF. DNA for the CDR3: TGTGCCAGCAGCTTAAGAGGGTTTCGGTCGGAAGACACTGAAGCTTTCTTT.